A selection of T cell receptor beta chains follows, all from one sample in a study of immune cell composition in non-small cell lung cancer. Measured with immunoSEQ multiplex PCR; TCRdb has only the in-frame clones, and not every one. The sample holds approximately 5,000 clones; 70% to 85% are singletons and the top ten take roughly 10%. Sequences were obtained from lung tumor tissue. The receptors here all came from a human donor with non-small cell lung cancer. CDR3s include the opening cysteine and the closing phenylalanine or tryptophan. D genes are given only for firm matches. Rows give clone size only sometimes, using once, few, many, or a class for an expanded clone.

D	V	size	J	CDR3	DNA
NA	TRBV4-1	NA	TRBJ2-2	CASSFRMGAGELFF	TGCGCCAGCAGTTTCAGAATGGGCGCCGGGGAGCTGTTTTTT
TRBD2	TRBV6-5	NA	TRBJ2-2	CASSNSGSMAGELFF	TGTGCCAGCAGTAATAGCGGGAGTATGGCCGGGGAGCTGTTTTTT
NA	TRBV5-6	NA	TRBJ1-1	CASSLTARDTEAFF	TGTGCCAGCAGCTTAACGGCTCGGGACACTGAAGCTTTCTTT
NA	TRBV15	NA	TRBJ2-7	CATSRRPGNEQYF	TGTGCCACCAGCAGAAGGCCGGGAAACGAGCAGTACTTC
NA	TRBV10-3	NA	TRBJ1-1	CAISDTGLVGNTEAFF	TGTGCCATCAGTGATACTGGTCTAGTCGGAAACACTGAAGCTTTCTTT
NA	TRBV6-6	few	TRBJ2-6	CASSFPAGANVLTF	TGTGCCAGCAGTTTCCCGGCTGGGGCCAACGTCCTGACTTTC
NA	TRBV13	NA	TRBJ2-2	CASSPDSSNTGELFF	TGTGCCAGCAGCCCTGACAGTTCGAACACCGGGGAGCTGTTTTTT
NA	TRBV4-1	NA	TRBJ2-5	CASSQDRGGQTQYF	TGCGCCAGCAGCCAAGATAGGGGGGGACAGACCCAGTACTTC
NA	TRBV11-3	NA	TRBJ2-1	CASSHYVPESSYNEQFF	TGTGCCAGCAGCCATTACGTACCCGAGAGCTCCTACAATGAGCAGTTCTTC
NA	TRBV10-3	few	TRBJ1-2	CAISESAYGYTF	TGTGCCATCAGTGAGTCGGCCTATGGCTACACCTTC
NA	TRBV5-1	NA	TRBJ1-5	CASSLGPGRGKNQPQHF	TGCGCCAGCAGCTTGGGTCCGGGACGGGGGAAAAATCAGCCCCAGCATTTT
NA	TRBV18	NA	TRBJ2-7	CASSPPGAWWEQYF	TGTGCCAGCTCACCACCGGGGGCTTGGTGGGAGCAGTACTTC
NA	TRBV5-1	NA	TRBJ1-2	CASSLEQNYGYTF	TGCGCCAGCAGCTTGGAACAGAACTATGGCTACACCTTC